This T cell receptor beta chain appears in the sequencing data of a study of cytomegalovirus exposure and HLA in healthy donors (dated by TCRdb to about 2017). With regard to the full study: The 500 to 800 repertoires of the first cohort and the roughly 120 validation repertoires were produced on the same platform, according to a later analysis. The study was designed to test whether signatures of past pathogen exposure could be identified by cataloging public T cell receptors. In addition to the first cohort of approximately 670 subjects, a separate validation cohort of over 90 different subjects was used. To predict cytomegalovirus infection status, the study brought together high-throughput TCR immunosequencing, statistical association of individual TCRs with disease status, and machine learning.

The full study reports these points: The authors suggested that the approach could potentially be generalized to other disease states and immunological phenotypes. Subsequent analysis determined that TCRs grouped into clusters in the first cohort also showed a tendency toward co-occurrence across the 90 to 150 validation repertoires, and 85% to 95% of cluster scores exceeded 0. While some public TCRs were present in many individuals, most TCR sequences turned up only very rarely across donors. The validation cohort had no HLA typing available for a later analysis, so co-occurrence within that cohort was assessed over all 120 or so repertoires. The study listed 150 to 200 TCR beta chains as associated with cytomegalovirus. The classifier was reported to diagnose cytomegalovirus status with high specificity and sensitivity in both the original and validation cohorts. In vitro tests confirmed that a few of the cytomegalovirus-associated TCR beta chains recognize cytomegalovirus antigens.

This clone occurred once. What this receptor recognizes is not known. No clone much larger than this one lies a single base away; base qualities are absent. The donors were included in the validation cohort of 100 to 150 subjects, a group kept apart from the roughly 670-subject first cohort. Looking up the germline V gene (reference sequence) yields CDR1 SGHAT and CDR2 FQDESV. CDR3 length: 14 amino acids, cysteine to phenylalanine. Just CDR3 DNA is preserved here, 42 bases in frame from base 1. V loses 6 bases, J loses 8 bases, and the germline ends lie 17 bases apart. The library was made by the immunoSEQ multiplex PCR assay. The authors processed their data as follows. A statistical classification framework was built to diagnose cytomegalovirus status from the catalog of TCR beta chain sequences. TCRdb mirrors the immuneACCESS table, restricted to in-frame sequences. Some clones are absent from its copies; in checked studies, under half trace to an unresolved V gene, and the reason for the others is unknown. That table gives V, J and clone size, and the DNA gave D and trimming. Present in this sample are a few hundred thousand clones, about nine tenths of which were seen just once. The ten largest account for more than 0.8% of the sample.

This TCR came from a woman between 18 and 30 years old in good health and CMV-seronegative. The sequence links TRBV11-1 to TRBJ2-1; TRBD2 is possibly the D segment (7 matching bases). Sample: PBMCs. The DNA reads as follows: TGTGCCAGCAGGAGGGGGGGAATGCTGGATGAGCAGTTCTTC. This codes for CASRRGGMLDEQFF.